The rows below give T cell receptor beta chains drawn from one sample of a study of technical replicates of blood from a handful of donors. Sequencing was performed with immunoSEQ multiplex PCR; in TCRdb, only in-frame clones are kept and a portion is missing. Of 95,000 to 100,000 clones in the sample, roughly 95% were seen once. Specimen: T cells isolated from PBMCs. Every receptor here comes from a human donor in good health. Each CDR3 is given with its conserved first and last residue. D genes are given only for firm matches. Clone size is not always given. Where it is, it says once, few, many or a class for expanded clones.

V gene,D gene,J gene,clone size,CDR3 protein,CDR3 DNA
TRBV11-2,.,TRBJ1-3,.,CASRSLRDTQTNSGNTIYF,TGTGCCAGCCGGTCACTACGGGACACCCAGACGAACTCTGGAAACACCATATATTTT
TRBV11-3,TRBD2,TRBJ2-5,.,CASSQGLAGAQETQYF,TGTGCCAGCAGCCAAGGACTAGCGGGAGCACAAGAGACCCAGTACTTC
TRBV7-8,TRBD1,TRBJ2-2,.,CASSPGTVNTGELFF,TGTGCCAGCAGCCCCGGGACAGTCAACACCGGGGAGCTGTTTTTT
TRBV6-1,.,TRBJ1-1,.,CASSEGTTGNTEAFF,TGTGCCAGCAGTGAAGGTACGACAGGGAACACTGAAGCTTTCTTT
TRBV1,.,TRBJ2-3,.,CTSSQDPTSGSQHTQYF,TGCACCAGCAGCCAAGACCCCACTAGCGGATCACAACATACGCAGTATTTT
TRBV2,.,TRBJ1-2,.,CASSEDRRLAGYTF,TGTGCCAGCAGTGAGGACAGACGTCTGGCCGGCTACACCTTC
TRBV6-1,.,TRBJ2-1,once,CASSEYRGRGDNEQFF,TGTGCCAGCAGTGAATATCGGGGGAGGGGGGACAATGAGCAGTTCTTC
TRBV5-1,TRBD1,TRBJ2-3,.,CASSAARDRVTDTQYF,TGCGCCAGCAGCGCAGCCCGGGACAGAGTTACAGATACGCAGTATTTT
TRBV27,.,TRBJ2-1,.,CASSLFSPGERSEQFF,TGTGCCAGCAGTTTATTTTCCCCGGGCGAGCGGAGTGAGCAGTTCTTC
TRBV7-9,.,TRBJ1-2,once,CASSSPGGRGVWSTGYTF,TGTGCCAGCAGCTCTCCTGGAGGGCGAGGTGTCTGGAGTACCGGCTACACCTTC